One sample yielded the 4 T cell receptor beta chains listed below, sequenced in a study of blood T cell repertoires in COVID-19. Assay used: immunoSEQ multiplex PCR; TCRdb lists only in-frame clones, some missing. The table has roughly 220,000 clones, 80% to 85% seen once; the top ten hold about 20%. Material for sequencing was peripheral blood. These receptors originate from a man aged 25-45 years with active or convalescent COVID-19.

The V and J genes are TRBV28 and TRBJ2-5; possible D gene TRBD2, 6 bases. The CDR3 sequence is 16 residues long. The ends were cut back, 2 bases at V and 3 bases at J, with 16 bases in the middle. Germline V CDR1 and CDR2: MDHEN, SYDVKM. CDR3 sequence reads: CASSLAGGGRKETQYF. Written as DNA, the CDR3 is TGTGCCAGCAGTTTAGCTGGTGGAGGGAGAAAAGAGACCCAGTACTTC.

The chain couples TRBV2 to TRBJ2-3; D may be TRBD1 (5 bases). Germline V CDR1 and CDR2: SNHLY, FYNNEI. This CDR3 spans 14 amino acids. Trimming took off 7 bases at V and 1 base at J, with 12 bases between the two ends. The CDR3 region is CASTREGGTDTQYF. The CDR3 bases are TGTGCCAGCACCCGAGAAGGGGGCACAGATACGCAGTATTTT.

The chain joins TRBV10-2 to TRBJ1-3; the D is unclear. Per germline, CDR1 WSHSY and CDR2 SAAADI. The CDR3 loop spans 16 amino acids. V was shortened by 3 bases and J by 4 bases, with 16 bases between the two germline ends. The CDR3 DNA sequence: TGCGCCAGCAGTGACCTCAGGCCTTCGGGGGGAAACACCATATATTTT. Protein: CASSDLRPSGGNTIYF.

V and J are TRBV28 and TRBJ1-1; D unclear. The CDR3 has 15 amino acids. Trimming removed 1 base at V and 1 base at J, with 10 bases between. Germline loops: CDR1 MDHEN, CDR2 SYDVKM. The CDR3 sequence: CASSLSVPGNTEAFF. DNA for the CDR3: TGTGCCAGCAGTTTATCGGTCCCTGGGAACACTGAAGCTTTCTTT.